This is a list of T cell receptor beta chains from one sample in a study of cytomegalovirus exposure and HLA in healthy donors. Method: immunoSEQ multiplex PCR; TCRdb's copy keeps in-frame clones and lacks some. The table has around 130,000 clones, around 86% seen once. Sequencing was done on a sample of PBMCs. The receptors stem from a middle-aged woman in good health and CMV-seronegative. Both conserved end residues are trimmed from each CDR3. Each record gives: V gene, CDR3 protein.

TRBV27 ASSPGQGFYGYT
TRBV5-1 ASSTQETQY
TRBV10-1 ASSDAGQGAGYNEQF
TRBV9 ASSGTSGALQDTQY
TRBV7-9 SSSRRQGENTEAF
TRBV15 ATSRVKRGTGGPYSNQPQH
TRBV7-6 ASSLPGGNSPLH
TRBV4-2 ASSQDILGTGFTDTQY
TRBV7-2 ASSLGSRTNGELF
TRBV6-5 ASSYGRELYEQY
TRBV2 ASSESNQPQH
TRBV27 ASSLGGGQNEQF
TRBV27 ASNILGDYSNQPQH
TRBV5-6 ASSFLLTYEQY
TRBV18 ASSSWGGEPQH
TRBV29-1 SVADRSIGTEAF
TRBV5-4 ASSWDRDLLGAF